A single sample is the source of the 28 T cell receptor beta chains below, sequenced in a study of tumor and adjacent non-tumor tissue in lung cancer. RNA was extracted from bulk tissue without any cell sorting. The library came from three nested PCR rounds adapted from ARM-PCR protocols. TCRdb processed the multiplex PCR reads anew with MiXCR; each CDR3 protein has one entry. The sample carries about 140,000 distinct CDR3 sequences, approximately 72% recorded once. The sample comprised lung tumor tissue. The receptors shown here come from a man aged 55 to 70 with small cell lung cancer.

A note on this clonotype: One junction end disagrees with the germline gene, perhaps due to a read error. This chain connects TRBV10-2 to TRBJ1-6; D possibly corresponds to TRBD1 (5 bases). The CDR3 consists of 15 residues. Germline CDR1 and CDR2: WSHSY and SAAADI. CDR3 nucleotide sequence: TGCACCAGCAGTGTTCGGGGCGGGACGGATTCAGCCCTCCACTTT. Translation gives CTSSVRGGTDSALHF.

In its sample, this clonotype was seen a few times. The rearrangement joins TRBV20-1 to TRBJ1-1, with 8 bases aligning to TRBD1. CDR1 is DFQATT, CDR2 SNEGSKA, per germline (reference sequence). This CDR3 has 14 amino acids. J gave up 5 bases and V 6 bases, and 11 bases lay outside the gene matches. CDR3 in DNA: TGCAGTGCCCTAAAACAGGGGGGCAGGACTGAAGCTTTCTTT. It codes for CSALKQGGRTEAFF.

To note about this clonotype: At one end the junction does not follow the germline gene, possibly because of a read error. This rearrangement joins TRBV6-1 to TRBJ2-7; TRBD1 might be the D (6 bases). CDR3 length equals 15 residues. Germline CDR1 is MNHNS and CDR2 is SASEGT. Here the CDR3 DNA reads TGTACCAGCAGATTTGCCGAGACAGGACCCTACGAGCAGTACTTC. Translating it yields CTSRFAETGPYEQYF.

Remarks on this clonotype: A read error may account for a junction end that differs from germline. The gene calls are TRBV11-3 and TRBJ2-3, with TRBD2 matching over 10 bases. Looked up from germline, CDR1 is SGHNT and CDR2 is YENEEA. CDR3 size: 14 residues. CDR3 DNA sequence: TGTGTCAGCAGTCAGGGACTAGCGTGGTTTACGCAGTATTTT. This translates into CVSSQGLAWFTQYF.

Remarks on this clonotype: A read error is likely, as this CDR3 ends without the conserved phenylalanine or tryptophan. This chain joins TRBV5-1 and TRBJ2-1, with 9 bases fitting TRBD2. This CDR3 region has 17 residues. V was pared by 8 bases and J by 8 bases, with 20 bases of the junction left unmatched. The V gene's germline CDR1 is SGHRS and CDR2 YFSETQ. The CDR3 DNA reads as TGCGCCAGTAGCCTGGGGTTAGCGGGAGCAATCTCAGATGAGCAGTTCCTC. It encodes CASSLGLAGAISDEQFL.

The J gene is TRBJ2-7, the V gene TRBV11-3, with TRBD1 as a possible D gene (5 bases). Germline assignment: CDR1 SGHNT and CDR2 YENEEA. The CDR3 totals 13 residues. Deletions cut 7 bases from V and 4 bases from J, with 14 bases between. The CDR3 coding sequence is TGTGCCAGCACAAAAAGGGGAAGGTACGAGCAGTACTTC. Its translation is CASTKRGRYEQYF.

The table lists this clonotype with a count of one. Sequence at one end of the junction differs from germline and may be a read error. This chain uses TRBV28 with TRBJ2-5; no clear D. CDR3 size: 13 residues. Germline V CDR1 and CDR2: MDHEN, SYDVKM. The CDR3 loop reads CASSLNYQEAHYF. The CDR3 DNA sequence: TGTGCCAGCAGTTTGAATTACCAAGAGGCCCATTACTTC.

Of note for this clonotype: Possible read error: a much larger clone is one base away. The rearrangement links TRBV5-6 to TRBJ2-3, with 10 bases fitting TRBD2. Germline assignment: CDR1 SGHDT and CDR2 YYEEEE. This CDR3 comprises 16 residues. V lost 3 bases and J lost 4; bases outside the gene matches: 8. CDR3 protein: CASSSMTSGLADTQYF. Written as DNA, the CDR3 is TGTGCCAGCAGCTCCATGACTAGCGGGCTAGCAGATACGCAGTATTTT.

In nucleotides, the CDR3 is TGTGCCAGCAGCCAAGAACTGAACACTGAAGCTTTCTTT. Translating gives CASSQELNTEAFF. This sequence joins TRBV14 and TRBJ1-1; D not resolved. V lost 0 bases to trimming and J lost 0 bases, with 2 bases between them. CDR1 and CDR2 (germline): SGHDN, FVKESK. CDR3 length: 13 residues.

For this clonotype: The junction departs from germline at one end; a sequencing error may be responsible. The chain uses TRBV11-2 and TRBJ2-2; D remains ambiguous. Per germline, CDR1 SGHAT and CDR2 FQNNGV. CDR3 size: 16 residues. The CDR3, as DNA: TGTGCCAGCAGCAAAATATACCATGAGAACATCGGGGAGCTGTTTTTT. Amino acid sequence: CASSKIYHENIGELFF.

The genes are TRBV6-5 and TRBJ2-7; TRBD2 matches at 13 bases. V gave up 7 bases and J gave up 6 bases; unmatched junction bases: 6. This CDR3 spans 14 amino acids. Germline CDR1 and CDR2: MNHEY and SVGAGI. CDR3 sequence: CASNRLAGGLEQYF. The CDR3 DNA is TGTGCCAGCAATAGACTAGCGGGGGGACTCGAGCAGTACTTC.

A note on this clonotype: A read error may account for a junction end that differs from germline. The rearrangement uses TRBV6-1 and TRBJ2-3, with 7 bases matching TRBD2. CDR3 length: 15 amino acids. Germline lookup yields CDR1 MNHNS and CDR2 SASEGT. The DNA for the CDR3 is TGTGCCAGGAGTGCTTATGAGCGGGACACAGATACGCAGTATTTT. This sequence encodes CARSAYERDTDTQYF.

The chain has TRBV12-3 or TRBV12-4 and TRBJ2-2; 7 bases line up with TRBD2. This CDR3 has 15 residues. V shed 6 bases and J 4 bases; nucleotides not matched to a gene: 8. The CDR3: CASRPGLVGTGELFF. CDR3 in DNA: TGTGCCAGCAGACCCGGACTAGTAGGCACCGGGGAGCTGTTTTTT.

The sample holds many counts of this clonotype. The chain carries TRBV20-1 and TRBJ2-2; D gene uncertain. With 1 base removed from V and 2 bases from J, the gap between germline ends came to 11 bases. There are 15 residues in the CDR3. Germline CDR1 and CDR2: DFQATT and SNEGSKA (reference sequence). For the CDR3, the DNA is TGCAGTGCTAGAGGAGAAGTAGCAAACACCGGGGAGCTGTTTTTT. This encodes CSARGEVANTGELFF.

In the case of this clonotype: Mismatch with germline at one junction end may stem from a read error. The chain combines TRBV11-2 with TRBJ2-5; 8 nucleotides line up with TRBD1. The germline V gene has CDR1 SGHAT and CDR2 FQNNGV. CDR3 length equals 15 residues. The CDR3 DNA reads as TGTACCAGCGGCGTTACCGGGACAGGAGGAGAGACCCAGTACTTC. It codes for CTSGVTGTGGETQYF. Filled out from reference TRBV11-2 and TRBJ2-5, the complete variable domain reads EAGVAQSPRYKIIEKRQSVAFWCNPISGHATLYWYQQILGQGPKLLIQFQNNGVVDDSQLPKDRFSAERLKGVDSTLKIQPAKLEDSAVYLCTSGVTGTGGETQYFGPGTRLLVL.

This clonotype was detected only once. The chain has TRBV5-1 and TRBJ2-3, with D perhaps TRBD1 or TRBD2 (5 bases each). Per germline, CDR1 SGHRS and CDR2 YFSETQ. The CDR3 sequence is 13 residues long. V lost 5 bases to trimming and J lost 6 bases, with 13 bases between them. CDR3 amino acids: CASRTGAQDTQYF. The CDR3, as DNA: TGCGCCAGCAGAACCGGGGCGCAGGATACGCAGTATTTT.

Note on this clonotype: A read error is likely, as this CDR3 ends without the conserved phenylalanine or tryptophan. V is TRBV4-1 and J is TRBJ2-5; 11 bases line up with TRBD2. V shed 0 bases, J shed 4 bases, and the junction held 10 bases outside the gene matches. The CDR3 runs 18 residues. The V gene's germline CDR1 is MGHRA and CDR2 YSYEKL. The CDR3 DNA follows: TGCGCCAGCAGCCAAGATCTAGGACTAGCGGGCGATGGAGAGACCCAGTACATT. Translation: CASSQDLGLAGDGETQYI.

Points on this clonotype: It is likely a read error, because the conserved phenylalanine at the end of the CDR3 is missing. The chain uses TRBV13 and TRBJ1-2; D not resolved. The germline CDR1 and CDR2 sequences are PRHDT and FYEKMQ (reference sequence). This CDR3 is built from 12 residues. Trimming cost V 9 bases and J 3 bases, with 11 bases left between them. CDR3 amino acids: CARGLGYYGYTL. The DNA for the CDR3 is TGTGCCAGGGGCTTAGGGTACTATGGCTACACCTTG.

Concerning this clonotype itself: A read error may account for a junction end that differs from germline. V is TRBV12-3 or TRBV12-4 and J is TRBJ2-1; 16 nucleotides align to TRBD2. There are 17 residues in the CDR3. This chain's CDR3 is CAGSTLPGLAGGNEQFF. CDR3 sequence (DNA): TGTGCCGGCAGCACTCTCCCGGGACTAGCGGGAGGGAATGAGCAGTTCTTC.

In the case of this clonotype: A single base separates this from a much larger clone, so it may be a read error. V and J are TRBV5-8 and TRBJ1-2; TRBD1 aligns across 8 bases. V shed 4 bases, J shed 4 bases, and the junction held 15 bases outside the gene matches. This CDR3 has 17 amino acids. Germline values: CDR1 SGHTS, CDR2 YDEGEE. The CDR3 DNA is TGTGCCAGCAGCCCTTGTGGACAGGGCGTCGGAAGCTATGGCTACACCTTC. Residues: CASSPCGQGVGSYGYTF.

The chain combines TRBV28 with TRBJ2-4; D unresolved. The CDR3 sequence is 16 residues long. Trimming pared 9 bases from V and 0 bases from J, leaving 18 bases between. CDR1 MDHEN and CDR2 SYDVKM come from the germline V gene. The CDR3 sequence is CASNSTTGLAKNIQYF. The CDR3 coding sequence is TGTGCCAGTAATTCCACAACGGGCCTAGCCAAAAACATTCAGTACTTC.

Note on this clonotype: Since the CDR3 does not end with the conserved phenylalanine or tryptophan, this likely comes from a read error. The chain joins TRBV11-1 to TRBJ2-1; D is uncertain. This CDR3 has 15 residues. Germline lookup yields CDR1 SGHAT and CDR2 FQDESV (reference sequence). CDR3: CTSSLVAASYNEQFY. In nucleotides, the CDR3 is TGTACCAGCAGCTTAGTCGCGGCATCCTACAATGAGCAGTTCTAC.

Concerning this clonotype itself: A read error may produce the germline difference seen at one junction end. V usage is TRBV11-2 and J usage is TRBJ2-1; 12 bases line up with TRBD2. Germline values: CDR1 SGHAT, CDR2 FQNNGV. The CDR3 is 15 amino acids. The CDR3 nucleotides read TGTGCCATCAGCTTCCTAGCGGGAGGGCCTGCTGAGCAGTTCTTC. Translation: CAISFLAGGPAEQFF.

Remarks on this clonotype: This could be a read error, since a much larger clone is one nucleotide away. This rearrangement joins TRBV12-3 or TRBV12-4 to TRBJ1-2; D is undetermined. V lost 5 bases, J lost 5 bases, and 18 bases lay in between. The CDR3 sequence is 15 residues long. As DNA, the CDR3 is TGTGCCAGCAGTCCCGGTTCTTACAGTGGATATGGCTACACCTTC. It specifies CASSPGSYSGYGYTF.

The genes are TRBV19 and TRBJ1-5, with D unresolved. The J call may be wrong; the DNA end is better matched by TRBJ2-3. CDR3 length: 15 amino acids. The germline V gene encodes CDR1 LNHDA and CDR2 SQIVND (reference sequence). The CDR3 DNA sequence: TGTGCCAGTAGCCTAACGACCCTAATCAATCAGCCCCAGTATTTT. Its translation is CASSLTTLINQPQYF.

A remark on this clonotype: No conserved phenylalanine or tryptophan is present at the end of the CDR3, so a read error is the likely explanation. The rearrangement links TRBV11-2 to TRBJ2-1; D might be TRBD1 or TRBD2, each matching 6 bases. CDR1 and CDR2 from the germline V gene are SGHAT and FQNNGV. The CDR3 spans 15 residues. CDR3 protein: CASSLARGGGHEQFL. For the CDR3, the DNA is TGCGCCAGTAGCTTAGCCCGCGGAGGGGGGCATGAGCAGTTCTTG.

This clonotype was counted ten times or more. V is TRBV20-1 and J is TRBJ1-2; perhaps TRBD1 as D (6 bases). The CDR3 consists of 15 residues. The V gene lost 2 bases and the J gene lost 2 bases, with 15 bases spanning the gap. The germline V gene encodes CDR1 DFQATT and CDR2 SNEGSKA (reference sequence). CDR3 in amino acids: CSARPNGQPNYGYTF. CDR3 sequence (DNA): TGCAGTGCTAGACCTAACGGACAGCCCAACTATGGCTACACCTTC.

Comments on this clonotype: A much larger clone differs from this one at a single base, so this may be a read error. The chain couples TRBV29-1 to TRBJ2-5; 11 nucleotides align to TRBD2. The germline V gene has CDR1 SQVTM and CDR2 ANQGSEA. CDR3 length: 16 residues. CDR3 nucleotide sequence: TGCGGCGTTGCGGTCAATAGCGGGAGGGTTGTGGAGACCCAGTACTTC. Translation gives CGVAVNSGRVVETQYF.